A single sample is the source of the 27 T cell receptor beta chains below, sequenced in a study of blood T cell repertoires in COVID-19. Clones were read by immunoSEQ multiplex PCR, and TCRdb kept only the in-frame ones, dropping some. The sample includes over 110,000 clones, 60% to 85% of them seen just once. The sample consisted of peripheral blood. The receptors derive from an older woman with acute or convalescent COVID-19.

The rearrangement uses TRBV6-1 and TRBJ2-7; 9 bases match TRBD1. Germline CDR1 reads MNHNS; CDR2 reads SASEGT. The trim removed 2 bases at V and 6 bases at J, leaving 8 bases unmatched. The CDR3 runs 15 residues. Here the CDR3 reads CASSELGQGHSEQYF. The CDR3 nucleotides are TGTGCCAGCAGTGAATTGGGACAGGGTCATAGCGAGCAGTACTTC.

The gene calls are TRBV24-1 and TRBJ2-3, with 11 bases identical to TRBD2. Germline assignment: CDR1 KGHDR and CDR2 SFDVKD. The CDR3 sequence is 16 residues long. After removal of 5 bases from V and 9 bases from J, the junction contained 12 bases not matched to a gene. CDR3 sequence: CATSVGGSGRAKTQYF. The CDR3 DNA reads as TGTGCCACCAGTGTTGGGGGTAGCGGGAGGGCCAAGACGCAGTATTTT.

The V call is TRBV6-4, the J call TRBJ1-6; D may be TRBD1 (6 bases). The CDR3 sequence is 16 residues long. With 2 bases removed from V and 0 bases from J, the gap between germline ends came to 8 bases. Germline lookup yields CDR1 MRHNA and CDR2 SNTAGT. CDR3 sequence: CASSDTGNSYNSPLHF. In DNA, the CDR3 is TGTGCCAGCAGTGACACAGGGAACTCCTATAATTCACCCCTCCACTTT.

This chain connects TRBV28 to TRBJ1-4, with D hard to call. Per the germline V gene, CDR1 is MDHEN and CDR2 is SYDVKM. This CDR3 contains 16 residues. The V end was cut by 2 bases, the J end by 0 bases, with 10 bases between. The chain's CDR3 is CASSLLETTTNEKLFF. Written as DNA, the CDR3 is TGTGCCAGCAGTTTACTGGAAACTACAACTAATGAAAAACTGTTTTTT.

The chain couples TRBV5-4 to TRBJ1-2; TRBD1 matches at 8 bases. The CDR3 is 15 amino acids. Unmatched junction bases numbered 9, after V lost 4 bases and J lost 4 bases. The germline CDR1 and CDR2 sequences are SGHNT and YYREEE (reference sequence). The DNA for the CDR3 is TGTGCCAGCAGCGTGGGGACCACAGGGGGCTATGGCTACACCTTC. This encodes CASSVGTTGGYGYTF.

This rearrangement joins TRBV7-2 to TRBJ2-1; tentative D call: TRBD2 (6 bases). The length of the CDR3 is 19 residues. Germline V lookup: CDR1 SGHTA, CDR2 FQGNSA. Trimming stripped 1 base from V and 4 bases from J, with 23 bases between. CDR3 sequence: CASSLGDPLAGSLYNEQFF. The CDR3 nucleotides are TGTGCCAGCAGCTTAGGGGACCCTCTAGCCGGGAGTCTGTACAATGAGCAGTTCTTC.

V usage is TRBV27 and J usage is TRBJ1-5, with D uncertain. There are 14 residues in the CDR3. Germline V gene data show CDR1 as MNHEY and CDR2 as SMNVEV (reference sequence). Deletions cut 5 bases from V and 7 bases from J, with 15 bases between. Here the CDR3 DNA reads TGTGCCAGCAGTCCTGGCCCCCTGGGCCAGCCCCAGCATTTT. This gives the protein CASSPGPLGQPQHF.

The chain combines TRBV5-4 with TRBJ2-2, with 11 positions matching TRBD2. The junction had 4 bases not matched to a gene; V was cut back by 7 bases and J by 5 bases. This CDR3 region has 14 residues. Germline V gene data show CDR1 as SGHNT and CDR2 as YYREEE (reference sequence). The DNA of the CDR3 is TGTGCCAGCGGGACTAGCGGAGGGACCGGGGAGCTGTTTTTT. This codes for CASGTSGGTGELFF.

This clone was counted only a few times. The DNA of the CDR3 is TGCGCCAGCAGCCAAGACCCAGGGGCGTGGGAGACCCAGTACTTC. Protein: CASSQDPGAWETQYF. V is TRBV4-1 and J is TRBJ2-5, with D perhaps matching TRBD1 (6 bases). The CDR3 extends over 15 amino acids. Germline CDR1 is MGHRA and CDR2 is YSYEKL. V lost 0 bases, J lost 5 bases, and 13 bases lay in between.

The chain carries TRBV28 and TRBJ1-1, with 7 positions matching TRBD1. There are 13 residues in the CDR3. Germline assignment: CDR1 MDHEN and CDR2 SYDVKM. Losses at the gene ends were 5 bases for V and 1 base for J; bases not matched to a gene: 1. CDR3 DNA: TGTGCCAGCAGTGGGACAGAGAACACTGAAGCTTTCTTT. Translation: CASSGTENTEAFF.

V is TRBV5-6 and J is TRBJ2-7; 11 bases line up with TRBD2. This CDR3 spans 16 amino acids. Germline V gene lookup returns CDR1 SGHDT and CDR2 YYEEEE. V lost 0 bases, J lost 5 bases, and 7 bases stayed unmatched. CDR3 residues: CASSLGLPSGRNEQYF. Here the CDR3 DNA reads TGTGCCAGCAGCTTGGGTCTTCCTAGCGGGAGGAACGAGCAGTACTTC.

Remarks on this clone: At one end the junction does not follow the germline gene, possibly because of a read error. This chain connects TRBV28 to TRBJ1-2, with TRBD1 matching over 8 bases. Germline-derived CDR1 and CDR2 are MDHEN and SYDVKM. This CDR3 comprises 13 residues. CDR3 sequence reads: CASSQTGARKAPF. The CDR3 DNA sequence: TGTGCCAGCAGCCAGACAGGGGCCCGCAAGGCACCTTTC.

V usage is TRBV7-2 and J usage is TRBJ2-7, with D hard to call. Per the germline V gene, CDR1 is SGHTA and CDR2 is FQGNSA. There are 13 residues in the CDR3. V was pared by 0 bases and J by 3 bases, with 6 bases between. The CDR3 is CASSLAESYEQYF. The CDR3 DNA is TGTGCCAGCAGCTTAGCGGAGAGCTACGAGCAGTACTTC.

The chain carries TRBV5-1 and TRBJ2-2; 15 bases align to TRBD2. The CDR3 covers 19 residues. The junction had 7 bases not matched to a gene; V was cut back by 4 bases and J by 0 bases. Looked up from germline, CDR1 is SGHRS and CDR2 is YFSETQ. This CDR3 reads CASSHGLAGGFANTGELFF. The CDR3 nucleotides read TGCGCCAGCAGCCACGGACTAGCGGGAGGGTTCGCGAACACCGGGGAGCTGTTTTTT.

The chain couples TRBV4-1 to TRBJ1-2; D is unresolved. The CDR3 has 14 amino acids. Trimming took off 0 bases at V and 10 bases at J, with 15 bases between the two ends. Per the germline V gene, CDR1 is MGHRA and CDR2 is YSYEKL. CDR3 in amino acids: CASSQDGLRIDYTF. The DNA for the CDR3 is TGCGCCAGCAGCCAAGATGGGCTCCGTATCGACTACACCTTC.

This clone was seen a handful of times. This chain joins TRBV30 and TRBJ1-5; maybe TRBD1 (6 bases). CDR3 length equals 13 residues. Germline CDR1 and CDR2: GTSNPN and SVGIG (reference sequence). The ends were cut back, 7 bases at V and 7 bases at J, with 17 bases in the middle. The DNA of the CDR3 is TGTGCCTTCGATGGCGCAGGGGACCAGCCCCAGCATTTT. This sequence encodes CAFDGAGDQPQHF.

J is TRBJ1-4 and V is TRBV3-1 (or the pseudogene TRBV3-2), with D possibly TRBD1 on 5 matching bases. The CDR3 extends over 12 amino acids. Trimming cost V 8 bases and J 8 bases, with 12 bases left between them. Germline loops: CDR1 LGHDT, CDR2 YNNKEL (reference sequence). The CDR3 here is CASSWGEEKLFF. CDR3 sequence (DNA): TGTGCCAGCTCGTGGGGCGAGGAAAAACTGTTTTTT.

In this sample, this clone turned up a few times. The J gene is TRBJ2-7, the V gene TRBV7-2; 13 positions agree with TRBD2. The germline gives CDR1 SGHTA, CDR2 FQGNSA. The trim removed 4 bases at V and 7 bases at J, leaving 7 bases unmatched. The CDR3 covers 15 residues. The CDR3 DNA is TGTGCCAGCAGCTACACTAGCGGGGGGGGTTTGGAGCAGTACTTC. This sequence encodes CASSYTSGGGLEQYF.

V and J are TRBV2 and TRBJ1-6, with a tentative D call TRBD1 (6 bases). Germline V gene lookup returns CDR1 SNHLY and CDR2 FYNNEI. The CDR3 sequence is 14 residues long. Trimming took 7 bases from V and 10 from J, leaving 17 bases between them. The CDR3 bases are TGTGCCAGCATTAGGACAGTAGGAAGGTCACCCCTCCACTTT. Its protein is CASIRTVGRSPLHF.

J is TRBJ2-7 and V is TRBV30; possibly TRBD2 for D (5 bases). CDR1 GTSNPN and CDR2 SVGIG come from the germline V gene (reference sequence). This CDR3 is 14 amino acids long. V was shortened by 0 bases and J by 4 bases, with 13 bases between the two germline ends. Written as DNA, the CDR3 is TGTGCCTGGAGTGTACGGGCTAGGAGGTACGAGCAGTACTTC. This translates into CAWSVRARRYEQYF.

This clone was seen just once. V is TRBV7-9 and J is TRBJ2-5; 16 bases agree with TRBD2. The V gene's germline CDR1 is SEHNR and CDR2 FQNEAQ (reference sequence). V lost 5 bases, J lost 2 bases, and 5 bases stayed unmatched. The CDR3 contains 17 residues. The CDR3 is CASSGTSGRGRQETQYF. CDR3 sequence (DNA): TGTGCCAGCAGCGGGACTAGCGGGAGGGGGAGGCAAGAGACCCAGTACTTC.

The chain couples TRBV10-3 to TRBJ1-6, with a possible D match to TRBD1 (6 bases). Trimming shortened V by 2 bases and J by 0 bases, and 8 bases separated the two germline ends. CDR1 is ENHRY, CDR2 SYGVKD, per germline. The CDR3 length is 16 residues. For the CDR3, the DNA is TGTGCCATCAGTGAGGGACAGAGCTCCTATAATTCACCCCTCCACTTT. Protein product: CAISEGQSSYNSPLHF.

The V call is TRBV10-3, the J call TRBJ1-5; 7 bases agree with TRBD1. The V and J ends lost 6 bases and 3 bases, in that order; junction bases with no gene match: 5. This CDR3 is built from 14 residues. Germline CDR1 and CDR2: ENHRY and SYGVKD. The CDR3: CAISQGEINQPQHF. The CDR3 DNA is TGTGCCATCAGCCAGGGGGAGATCAATCAGCCCCAGCATTTT.

This chain joins TRBV6-2 or TRBV6-3 and TRBJ2-7; the match to TRBD2 covers 12 bases. The CDR3 loop spans 18 amino acids. Germline V lookup: CDR1 MNHEY, CDR2 SVGEGT. V trimming: 2 bases; J trimming: 2 bases; junction bases outside the gene matches: 10. CDR3 coding DNA: TGTGCCAGCAGTTACGGGACTAGCGGGTTTATAGGGGCCTACGAGCAGTACTTC. This codes for CASSYGTSGFIGAYEQYF.

The chain joins TRBV6-5 to TRBJ1-2; D is perhaps TRBD1 (5 bases). V lost 6 bases and J lost 5, with 13 bases in between. Germline CDR1 reads MNHEY; CDR2 reads SVGAGI. This CDR3 region has 13 residues. DNA for the CDR3: TGTGCCAGCAGCCTGACAGCCGAATATGGCTACACCTTC. Its translation is CASSLTAEYGYTF.

The chain recombines TRBV7-3 with TRBJ2-3; tentative D call: TRBD2 (5 bases). V gave up 4 bases and J gave up 6 bases, with 17 bases separating them. The germline V gene encodes CDR1 SGHTA and CDR2 FQGTGA. This CDR3 spans 15 amino acids. The CDR3 region has the DNA TGTGCCAGCAGCTCTCAAGCGACCCCGGGGGATACGCAGTATTTT. Its translation is CASSSQATPGDTQYF.

The rearrangement links TRBV20-1 to TRBJ2-7; D perhaps matches TRBD2 (5 bases). V was shortened by 3 bases and J by 7 bases, with 16 bases between the two germline ends. This CDR3 has 13 amino acids. CDR1 is DFQATT and CDR2 is SNEGSKA in the germline V gene (reference sequence). The CDR3 DNA reads as TGCAGTGCTAGTGCGCAGGATCGGAGGGAGCAGTACTTC. Translated, it gives CSASAQDRREQYF.